These T cell receptor beta chains were read from a single sample in a study of vaccination effects on CD4 cells after COVID-19. Clones were read by immunoSEQ multiplex PCR, and TCRdb kept only the in-frame ones, dropping some. The sample shows tens of thousands of clones, about four fifths of them seen only once. No antigen has been assigned to these receptors. Sequenced material: CD4+ T cells from PBMCs cultured with SARS-CoV-2 spike peptides, taken before COVID-19 vaccination. These receptor sequences come from a human donor who received a COVID-19 vaccine. Both conserved end residues are part of each CDR3. A D gene is named only where the DNA matches it firmly. Expanded clones are given a class, and other clones once, few, many or no size at all.

V gene	J gene	D gene	clone size	CDR3 DNA	CDR3 protein
TRBV5-1	TRBJ2-3	NA	NA	TGCGCCAGCAGCTTCGGGGATACGCAGTATTTT	CASSFGDTQYF
TRBV5-4	TRBJ2-1	TRBD1	NA	TGTGCCAGCAGCCCCCGGACAGGGTACTACAATGAGCAGTTCTTC	CASSPRTGYYNEQFF
TRBV4-1	TRBJ1-3	TRBD1	NA	TGCGCCAGCAGCCCGGCGACAGGGTCTGGAAACACCATATATTTT	CASSPATGSGNTIYF
TRBV4-1	TRBJ2-3	TRBD2	NA	TGCGCCAGCAGCCGACAGGGACTAGCGGGCAACACAGATACGCAGTATTTT	CASSRQGLAGNTDTQYF
TRBV15	TRBJ1-3	NA	NA	TGTGCCACCAGCAGAGATCCCGTAGGGGGTGGAAACACCATATATTTT	CATSRDPVGGGNTIYF
TRBV3-1/TRBV3-2	TRBJ2-3	TRBD2	NA	TGTGCCAGCAGCCCCCTCGCAGTTTCGGGGGGAGATACGCAGTATTTT	CASSPLAVSGGDTQYF
TRBV7-2	TRBJ2-1	TRBD1	NA	TGTGCCAGCAGCAGGGACAGGGGGGAGAATGAGCAGTTCTTC	CASSRDRGENEQFF
TRBV18	TRBJ2-5	NA	medium-sized	TGTGCCAGCTCACCCGGGACACCGGCACCGATTCAAGAGACCCAGTACTTC	CASSPGTPAPIQETQYF
TRBV5-4	TRBJ1-1	NA	NA	TGTGCCAGCAGCTTGCGGGCCACCCTGAACACTGAAGCTTTCTTT	CASSLRATLNTEAFF
TRBV11-2	TRBJ2-3	TRBD2	NA	TGTGCCAGCAGCTTAAGTTATCGGGGGGGGACAGATACGCAGTATTTT	CASSLSYRGGTDTQYF
TRBV15	TRBJ1-2	TRBD1	NA	TGTGCCACCAGCAGGACAGGGGTCTATGGCTACACCTTC	CATSRTGVYGYTF
TRBV5-4	TRBJ2-5	TRBD2	NA	TGTGCCAGCAGCCCCGGGACTAGTAAAGAGACCCAGTACTTC	CASSPGTSKETQYF
TRBV6-5	TRBJ2-1	TRBD2	NA	TGTGCCAGCAGGCGACTAGCGGGGGCCTACAATGAGCAGTTCTTC	CASRRLAGAYNEQFF
TRBV18	TRBJ1-1	NA	few	TGTGCCAGCTCAGCCCGACGGGAGGGGACTGAAGCTTTCTTT	CASSARREGTEAFF
TRBV4-3	TRBJ1-2	NA	NA	TGCGCCAGCAGCCATCGACAGATCAACTATGGCTACACCTTC	CASSHRQINYGYTF
TRBV10-2	TRBJ1-1	NA	once	TGCGCCAGCAGTGAGAGGACGGACAACACTGAAGCTTTCTTT	CASSERTDNTEAFF
TRBV7-3	TRBJ2-3	TRBD2	NA	TGTGCCAGCAGCTTATTAGCGGGGGGTCCAGATACGCAGTATTTT	CASSLLAGGPDTQYF
TRBV18	TRBJ2-1	NA	NA	TGTGCCAGCTCACCACCCTCTGGGGCCTTTTATGAGCAGTTCTTC	CASSPPSGAFYEQFF
TRBV19	TRBJ1-3	NA	few	TGTGCCAGTAGTATAGTCGGGGACACCATATATTTT	CASSIVGDTIYF
TRBV19	TRBJ1-2	TRBD1	NA	TGTGCCACTAAATCCTTGGCAGGGGGCAACTATGGCTACACCTTC	CATKSLAGGNYGYTF
TRBV11-1	TRBJ2-5	NA	NA	TGTGCCAGCAGCTTAGGGGGGGAGCCGCAAGAGACCCAGTACTTC	CASSLGGEPQETQYF
TRBV7-2	TRBJ1-1	NA	NA	TGTGCCAGCAGCTTAGTCGGAGAGAGCCTCACTGAAGCTTTCTTT	CASSLVGESLTEAFF
TRBV2	TRBJ2-5	TRBD1	NA	TGTGCCAGTGGAGGACAGGGCCCACAGACCCAGTACTTC	CASGGQGPQTQYF
TRBV3-1/TRBV3-2	TRBJ2-1	NA	once	TGTGCCAGCAGCCAGACCTCCGCCTACAATGAGCAGTTCTTC	CASSQTSAYNEQFF
TRBV14	TRBJ2-1	TRBD1	NA	TGTGCCAGCAGCCTTGGGACAGGATACAATGAGCAGTTCTTC	CASSLGTGYNEQFF
TRBV18	TRBJ2-3	NA	NA	TGTGCCAGCTCACTAGATAGGATACCAAACACAGATACGCAGTATTTT	CASSLDRIPNTDTQYF
TRBV4-3	TRBJ2-3	NA	NA	TGCGCCAGCAGCCAAGATACGGCTGATACGCAGTATTTT	CASSQDTADTQYF
TRBV27	TRBJ1-4	NA	NA	TGTGCCAGCAGCCGCCACGGTACCGGTGAAAAACTGTTTTTT	CASSRHGTGEKLFF
TRBV19	TRBJ1-5	NA	once	TGTGCCAGTAGTGTCACGAGCAATCAGCCCCAGCATTTT	CASSVTSNQPQHF
TRBV5-6	TRBJ2-1	TRBD2	NA	TGTGCCAGCAGCTTACGCGGGGGTACCTACAATGAGCAGTTCTTC	CASSLRGGTYNEQFF
TRBV5-1	TRBJ2-2	NA	NA	TGCGCCAGCAGCTCGACAGTCTCCATCACCGGGGAGCTGTTTTTT	CASSSTVSITGELFF
TRBV20-1	TRBJ1-1	NA	few	TGCACACCAAGTAGGCCCACTGAAGCTTTCTTT	CTPSRPTEAFF
TRBV2	TRBJ2-5	NA	NA	TGTGCCAGCAGGGCTCAAGAGACCCAGTACTTC	CASRAQETQYF
TRBV6-6	TRBJ1-2	TRBD1	few	TGTGCCAGCAGTCGGGGACAGGGAAGCTATGGCTACACCTTC	CASSRGQGSYGYTF
TRBV20-1	TRBJ2-5	TRBD2	NA	TGCAGTGCTAGTAATAGCGGGGGGGCCAAAGAGACCCAGTACTTC	CSASNSGGAKETQYF
TRBV3-1/TRBV3-2	TRBJ2-2	NA	NA	TGTGCCAGCAGCCAAGGGATAGGTAGCGGCGCCGGGGAGCTGTTTTTT	CASSQGIGSGAGELFF
TRBV9	TRBJ2-5	TRBD1	NA	TGTGCCAGCAGCTTGCGGACAGGGTACCAAGAGACCCAGTACTTC	CASSLRTGYQETQYF
TRBV29-1	TRBJ1-2	NA	NA	TGCAGCGTTGACAGGGACCTCAGTGGCTACACCTTC	CSVDRDLSGYTF
TRBV7-9	TRBJ2-2	TRBD2	NA	TGTGCCAGCAGCTTTCCGGCCAGCGGGGGGCGGTTTTGGGAGCTGTTTTTT	CASSFPASGGRFWELFF
TRBV6-4	TRBJ1-1	NA	NA	TGTGCCAGCAGTGAGTCCAGTCTGACTGAAGCTTTCTTT	CASSESSLTEAFF
TRBV7-2	TRBJ2-5	TRBD2	once	TGTGCCAGCAGCTTAGGGGTACTAGCGGGGTATTCACAAGAGACCCAGTACTTC	CASSLGVLAGYSQETQYF
TRBV24-1	TRBJ2-5	NA	NA	TGTGCCACCAGTGATTCTGCCGGGACGGGAGAGACCCAGTACTTC	CATSDSAGTGETQYF
TRBV18	TRBJ2-2	TRBD1	few	TGTGCCAGCTCTCAATACGACAGGGCTTCGAACACCGGGGAGCTGTTTTTT	CASSQYDRASNTGELFF
TRBV12-3/TRBV12-4	TRBJ1-1	NA	NA	TGTGCCAGCAGTGTAGCAGGCGACACTGAAGCTTTCTTT	CASSVAGDTEAFF
TRBV5-1	TRBJ1-2	TRBD1	NA	TGCGCCAGCAGCTTGGGGACAGGCCTCCTGACCTATGGCTACACCTTC	CASSLGTGLLTYGYTF
TRBV9	TRBJ1-2	TRBD1	NA	TGTGCCAGCAGCGTAGCTACGGGGACAGCCTATGGCTACACCTTC	CASSVATGTAYGYTF
TRBV10-3	TRBJ1-2	TRBD1	few	TGTGCCATCAGTGAACAGGGGGCGCGATATGGCTACACCTTC	CAISEQGARYGYTF
TRBV3-1/TRBV3-2	TRBJ2-4	NA	NA	TGTGCCAGCAGCCCACGTACTGACAGAAACATTCAGTACTTC	CASSPRTDRNIQYF
TRBV18	TRBJ1-3	NA	NA	TGTGCCAGCTCACCAGGGGCAGATGGAAACACCATATATTTT	CASSPGADGNTIYF
TRBV7-9	TRBJ2-1	TRBD2	NA	TGTGCCAGCAGCTTTGCGGGGGGTGAGCAGTTCTTC	CASSFAGGEQFF
TRBV27	TRBJ2-2	NA	NA	TGTGCCAGCAGTTTTCAGGGGCTTAGCACCGGGGAGCTGTTTTTT	CASSFQGLSTGELFF
TRBV7-2	TRBJ1-5	TRBD1	NA	TGTGCCAGCAGCTTACGAGGGGGCGGGAATCAGCCCCAGCATTTT	CASSLRGGGNQPQHF